This entry lists 16 T cell receptor beta chains sequenced from one sample in a study of T cells after posttransplantation cyclophosphamide. Sequencing was performed with immunoSEQ multiplex PCR; in TCRdb, only in-frame clones are kept and a portion is missing. The table records 6,000 to 7,000 clones, approximately 80% of them present only once. A marrow graft followed busulfan-fludarabine conditioning, with cyclophosphamide on days +3 and +4. Sequenced material: PBMCs, taken after allogeneic stem cell transplant with posttransplant cyclophosphamide. These receptor sequences come from a female patient aged 50-59 years who received an allogeneic stem cell transplant from a related donor, was CMV-positive, and had no GVHD. Some T cells may have originated in the graft donor.

This chain's CDR3 is CASRSGTDSYEQYF. The CDR3 region has the DNA TGTGCCAGCAGATCCGGGACAGACTCTTACGAGCAGTACTTC. The V gene is TRBV6-1, the J gene TRBJ2-7; 7 nucleotides line up with TRBD1. This CDR3 contains 14 residues. Germline-derived CDR1 and CDR2 are MNHNS and SASEGT. V lost 6 bases and J lost 4; bases outside the gene matches: 9.

The chain uses TRBV7-9 and TRBJ2-5; TRBD2 matches 13 bases. Trimming cost V 2 bases and J 2 bases; bases outside gene matches: 5. This CDR3 is 17 amino acids long. CDR1 and CDR2 from the germline V gene are SEHNR and FQNEAQ (reference sequence). The CDR3 sequence is CASSLLGLAGRQETQYF. For the CDR3, the DNA is TGTGCCAGCAGCTTATTGGGACTAGCGGGACGACAAGAGACCCAGTACTTC.

This clone was seen only a few times. This chain links TRBV6-6 with TRBJ1-1; possible D gene TRBD1, 6 bases. V was clipped by 5 bases and J by 2 bases, with 12 bases between them. The germline V gene has CDR1 MNHNY and CDR2 SVGAGI (reference sequence). The CDR3 is 14 amino acids. In DNA, the CDR3 is TGTGCCAGCAGTCTACGGACAGAAAACACTGAAGCTTTCTTT. This gives the protein CASSLRTENTEAFF.

The chain is built from TRBV29-1 and TRBJ2-5; tentatively, D is TRBD1 (5 bases). Trimming removed 4 bases from V and 2 bases from J, with 17 bases in between. Per germline, CDR1 SQVTM and CDR2 ANQGSEA. The CDR3 runs to 15 residues. The CDR3 coding sequence is TGCAGCGTTGCCTCCGAAGGGGCAGAACAAGAGACCCAGTACTTC. It yields the protein CSVASEGAEQETQYF. The full variable domain, with the rest looked up from reference TRBV29-1 and TRBJ2-5, is SAVISQKPSRDICQRGTSLTIQCQVDSQVTMMFWYRQQPGQSLTLIATANQGSEATYESGFVIDKFPISRPNLTFSTLTVSNMSPEDSSIYLCSVASEGAEQETQYFGPGTRLLVL.

CDR3 amino acids: CASSPRDGRGSGELFF. As DNA, the CDR3 is TGTGCCAGCAGCCCCAGGGACGGGAGGGGGTCCGGGGAGCTGTTTTTT. The J gene is TRBJ2-2, the V gene TRBV7-3; 8 positions match TRBD2. CDR1 and CDR2 from the germline V gene are SGHTA and FQGTGA. J gave up 6 bases and V 5 bases, and 11 bases lay outside the gene matches. This CDR3 region has 16 residues.

This chain connects TRBV19 to TRBJ1-1, with D unclear. Germline V gene lookup returns CDR1 LNHDA and CDR2 SQIVND (reference sequence). V gave up 5 bases and J gave up 1 base, with 8 bases separating them. The CDR3 contains 13 residues. Here the CDR3 reads CASSPTGNTEAFF. CDR3 DNA: TGTGCCAGTAGTCCAACGGGGAACACTGAAGCTTTCTTT.

V is TRBV7-2 and J is TRBJ2-1; weak D call: TRBD2 (5 bases). V was shortened by 0 bases and J by 5 bases, with 5 bases between the two germline ends. This CDR3 has 13 residues. Germline loops: CDR1 SGHTA, CDR2 FQGNSA. CDR3 amino acids: CASSLARDNEQFF. In nucleotides, the CDR3 is TGTGCCAGCAGCTTAGCGCGGGACAATGAGCAGTTCTTC.

This chain links TRBV5-5 with TRBJ2-1; possibly TRBD1 for D (5 bases). This CDR3 region has 14 residues. V lost 2 bases and J lost 4, with 10 bases in between. Germline assignment: CDR1 SGHKS and CDR2 YYEKEE (reference sequence). This CDR3 reads CASSFWGRYNEQFF. Here the CDR3 DNA reads TGTGCCAGCAGCTTTTGGGGCCGGTACAATGAGCAGTTCTTC. Based on the CDR3 plus reference TRBV5-5 and TRBJ2-1, the full variable domain is DAGVTQSPTHLIKTRGQQVTLRCSPISGHKSVSWYQQVLGQGPQFIFQYYEKEERGRGNFPDRFSARQFPNYSSELNVNALLLGDSALYLCASSFWGRYNEQFFGPGTRLTVL.

The chain recombines TRBV5-4 with TRBJ2-5; 11 nucleotides line up with TRBD1. Germline CDR1 SGHNT, CDR2 YYREEE (reference sequence). V lost 3 bases and J lost 5; bases outside the gene matches: 6. The CDR3 extends over 15 amino acids. CDR3 region: CASSSKDRGLETQYF. CDR3 in DNA: TGTGCCAGCAGCTCAAAGGACAGGGGGCTGGAGACCCAGTACTTC.

The chain links TRBV13 to TRBJ2-7; 10 positions match TRBD2. CDR3 size: 14 residues. Per germline, CDR1 PRHDT and CDR2 FYEKMQ (reference sequence). The junction had 4 bases not matched to a gene; V was cut back by 5 bases and J by 3 bases. As DNA, the CDR3 is TGTGCCAGCAGCCTCCTAGCGGGAGACTACGAGCAGTACTTC. This encodes CASSLLAGDYEQYF.

The chain has TRBV4-1 and TRBJ1-2, with 8 bases fitting TRBD1. The CDR3 sequence is 15 residues long. Germline lookup yields CDR1 MGHRA and CDR2 YSYEKL. Trimming at V came to 1 base and at J to 6 bases, leaving 7 bases not matched to a gene. The CDR3 region has the DNA TGCGCCAGCAGCCAAGCCGACAGGGGTGGGGATGGCTACACCTTC. This sequence encodes CASSQADRGGDGYTF.

V and J are TRBV5-1 and TRBJ2-3; TRBD2 agrees at 10 bases. CDR1 and CDR2 (germline): SGHRS, YFSETQ. The CDR3 is made up of 18 amino acids. The V segment lost 4 bases and the J segment 3 bases; nucleotides outside the gene matches: 14. Here the CDR3 reads CASSVSSGRGPVTDTQYF. CDR3 bases: TGCGCCAGCAGCGTATCTAGCGGGAGAGGGCCGGTGACAGATACGCAGTATTTT.

The table lists this clone with a count of one. The V gene is TRBV5-1, the J gene TRBJ2-7, with D possibly matching TRBD1 (5 bases). Germline V gives CDR1 SGHRS, CDR2 YFSETQ. Trimming took 0 bases from V and 8 from J, leaving 9 bases between them. This CDR3 spans 12 amino acids. The CDR3 DNA sequence: TGCGCCAGCAGCTTGGGACAGAACAAGCAGTACTTC. As protein: CASSLGQNKQYF. Full variable domain (rest looked up from reference TRBV5-1 and TRBJ2-7): KAGVTQTPRYLIKTRGQQVTLSCSPISGHRSVSWYQQTPGQGLQFLFEYFSETQRNKGNFPGRFSGRQFSNSRSEMNVSTLELGDSALYLCASSLGQNKQYFGPGTRLTVT.

This clone is a singleton in its sample. The V and J genes are TRBV19 and TRBJ1-2, with TRBD1 as a possible D gene (5 bases). V lost 6 bases to trimming and J lost 4 bases, with 18 bases between them. Germline CDR1 LNHDA, CDR2 SQIVND (reference sequence). CDR3 length: 15 amino acids. CDR3 DNA: TGTGCCAGTAGCAAAGACATGACAGTAGGCTATGGCTACACCTTC. Protein sequence: CASSKDMTVGYGYTF.

The rearrangement links TRBV6-4 to TRBJ1-5; tentative D call: TRBD1 (6 bases). CDR3 length: 15 residues. Germline V gene lookup returns CDR1 MRHNA and CDR2 SNTAGT. V dropped 3 bases and J dropped 3 bases, with 12 bases sitting between them. The CDR3 region has the DNA TGTGCCAGCAGTGATGTTGGACAGTTCAATCAGCCCCAGCATTTT. Translated: CASSDVGQFNQPQHF.

The CDR3 DNA is TGTGCCAGCAGCTCGGACAGGGAGTATCAGCCCCAGCATTTT. Translated: CASSSDREYQPQHF. The chain couples TRBV7-2 to TRBJ1-5; 8 nucleotides line up with TRBD1. Germline V gene lookup returns CDR1 SGHTA and CDR2 FQGNSA. The CDR3 is made up of 14 amino acids. V dropped 4 bases and J dropped 5; count of bases not matched to a gene: 4.